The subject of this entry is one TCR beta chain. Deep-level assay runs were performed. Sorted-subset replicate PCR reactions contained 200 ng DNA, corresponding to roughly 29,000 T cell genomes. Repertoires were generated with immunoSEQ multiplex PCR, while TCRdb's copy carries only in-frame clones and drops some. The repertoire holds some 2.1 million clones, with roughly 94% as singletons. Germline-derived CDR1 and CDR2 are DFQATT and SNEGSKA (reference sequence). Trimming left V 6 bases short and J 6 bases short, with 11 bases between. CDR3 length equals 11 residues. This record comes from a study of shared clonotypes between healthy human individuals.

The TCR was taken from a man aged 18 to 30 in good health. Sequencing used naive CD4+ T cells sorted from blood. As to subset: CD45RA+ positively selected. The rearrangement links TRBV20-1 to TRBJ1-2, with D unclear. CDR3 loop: CSAQIGDGYTF. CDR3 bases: TGCAGTGCGCAAATTGGGGATGGCTACACCTTC.